This T cell receptor beta chain comes out of a study of cytomegalovirus exposure and HLA in healthy donors. Per the germline V gene, CDR1 is SGHRS and CDR2 is YFSETQ. This CDR3 has 16 residues. After removal of 3 bases from V and 2 bases from J, the junction contained 5 bases not matched to a gene. Study outcomes and limitations: Previous analysis showed most TCR beta V segments were productive about 87% or about 30% of the time. Reports showed the classifier diagnosing cytomegalovirus status with high specificity and sensitivity.

The PCR had 60 Vbeta and 13 Jbeta primers. The data were produced by immunoSEQ multiplex PCR, yet TCRdb's version contains in-frame clones alone and is incomplete. Found here are roughly 78,000 clones, under 70% of them singletons; the top ten hold around 5%. To note about this clone: Its antigen is currently unknown.

Material for sequencing was PBMCs. The chain carries TRBV5-1 and TRBJ2-7; TRBD2 agrees at 13 bases. This clonotype originated in a man aged 25-45 years in good health and CMV-seropositive. The CDR3 here is CASSYGTSGGAYEQYF. CDR3 nucleotide sequence: TGCGCCAGCAGCTACGGAACTAGCGGGGGGGCCTACGAGCAGTACTTC.